Included here is one T cell receptor beta chain sequence, with context. In the authors' methods: Reference gene primer amplification gave estimated nucleated cell counts. Sequenced by immunoSEQ multiplex PCR; TCRdb stores in-frame clones only, minus some. V, J and clone size are taken as reported in that table, and D and trimming were inferred from the DNA itself. The sample consists of fewer than 85,000 clones, 75% to 85% of them appearing once. These data come from a study of blood T cell repertoires in COVID-19. Across the whole study: Material from acute and convalescent COVID-19 was sourced from the United States, Italy and Spain. The cDNA or gDNA used as material had been derived from T cells, B-cell-depleted T cells, or PBMCs.

The CDR3 covers 17 residues. CDR1 is SGHRS and CDR2 is YFSETQ in the germline V gene. Unmatched junction bases numbered 6, after V lost 4 bases and J lost 0 bases. The sample comprised peripheral blood. This sequence originates from a woman aged 55-70 years with acute or convalescent COVID-19. The chain joins TRBV5-1 to TRBJ1-3, with 11 bases fitting TRBD1. In DNA, the CDR3 is TGCGCCAGCAGCCCCTGGACAGGGGGCCACTCTGGAAACACCATATATTTT. Its translation: CASSPWTGGHSGNTIYF.